Below, 8 T cell receptor beta chains from the same sample are listed, as sequenced in a study of blood T cell repertoires in COVID-19. Profiling relied on immunoSEQ multiplex PCR, and the TCRdb table lists in-frame clones only, not all of them. The sample yields over 200,000 clones, 85% to 90% seen once. The specimen sequenced was peripheral blood. Receptor source: a man younger than 35 with active or convalescent COVID-19.

V and J are TRBV4-2 and TRBJ2-1; TRBD2 agrees at 14 bases. Germline CDR1 and CDR2: LGHNA and YNFKEQ. This CDR3 has 15 amino acids. Trimming cost V 5 bases and J 8 bases; bases outside gene matches: 5. CDR3 in DNA: TGTGCCAGCAGCGGAGGGACTAGCGGGAGCGATGAGCAGTTCTTC. It translates to CASSGGTSGSDEQFF.

The V and J genes are TRBV28 and TRBJ2-5, with D uncertain. The V gene lost 2 bases and the J gene lost 2 bases, with 6 bases spanning the gap. The CDR3 length is 13 residues. The germline V gene has CDR1 MDHEN and CDR2 SYDVKM. This CDR3 reads CASSLGQQETQYF. The DNA for the CDR3 is TGTGCCAGCAGTTTAGGGCAGCAAGAGACCCAGTACTTC.

This chain connects TRBV7-2 to TRBJ2-2; 11 nucleotides agree with TRBD2. The CDR3 length is 18 residues. Trimming cost V 4 bases and J 4 bases; bases outside gene matches: 11. Per the germline V gene, CDR1 is SGHTA and CDR2 is FQGNSA. The CDR3 spells CASSSTIAGGPRTGELFF. The CDR3 coding sequence is TGTGCCAGCAGCTCCACGATAGCGGGAGGGCCCCGCACCGGGGAGCTGTTTTTT.

This chain uses TRBV27 with TRBJ1-6, with a possible D match to TRBD1 (6 bases). V lost 6 bases to trimming and J lost 12 bases, with 12 bases between them. Germline values: CDR1 MNHEY, CDR2 SMNVEV (reference sequence). The CDR3 has 12 residues. The CDR3 sequence: CASRVGQKPLHF. CDR3 DNA sequence: TGTGCCAGCAGGGTTGGACAGAAACCCCTCCACTTT.

The chain is built from TRBV30 and TRBJ1-1; D ambiguous. The ends were cut back, 0 bases at V and 6 bases at J, with 8 bases in the middle. The V gene's germline CDR1 is GTSNPN and CDR2 SVGIG (reference sequence). The CDR3 consists of 12 residues. CDR3 sequence: CAWSVRQAEAFF. The CDR3 DNA sequence: TGTGCCTGGAGTGTACGGCAGGCTGAAGCTTTCTTT.

The chain recombines TRBV4-3 with TRBJ1-5; D is undetermined. Germline V CDR1 and CDR2: LGHNA, YSLEER. The CDR3 runs 16 residues. V was pared by 1 base and J by 3 bases, with 13 bases between. CDR3 sequence (DNA): TGCGCCAGCAGCCAAGGCAGAGGAGGCGACAATCAGCCCCAGCATTTT. Amino acid sequence: CASSQGRGGDNQPQHF.

The chain employs TRBV7-8 and TRBJ2-7; 12 positions agree with TRBD1. The CDR3 covers 16 residues. CDR1 is SGHVS, CDR2 FQNEAQ, per germline. Losses at the gene ends were 4 bases for V and 6 bases for J; bases not matched to a gene: 10. The CDR3 DNA follows: TGTGCCAGCAGCTATCGGTCCGGGACAGGGGGCTTCGAGCAGTACTTC. This gives the protein CASSYRSGTGGFEQYF.

The chain carries TRBV12-5 and TRBJ1-5, with D unresolved. The length of the CDR3 is 17 residues. Trimming stripped 5 bases from V and 2 bases from J, with 19 bases between. Germline V CDR1 and CDR2: LGHNT, FRNRAP. DNA for the CDR3: TGTGCTAGTGGTCCTGCCCCTAGCCCTTCCCGCAATCAGCCCCAGCATTTT. Amino acid sequence: CASGPAPSPSRNQPQHF.